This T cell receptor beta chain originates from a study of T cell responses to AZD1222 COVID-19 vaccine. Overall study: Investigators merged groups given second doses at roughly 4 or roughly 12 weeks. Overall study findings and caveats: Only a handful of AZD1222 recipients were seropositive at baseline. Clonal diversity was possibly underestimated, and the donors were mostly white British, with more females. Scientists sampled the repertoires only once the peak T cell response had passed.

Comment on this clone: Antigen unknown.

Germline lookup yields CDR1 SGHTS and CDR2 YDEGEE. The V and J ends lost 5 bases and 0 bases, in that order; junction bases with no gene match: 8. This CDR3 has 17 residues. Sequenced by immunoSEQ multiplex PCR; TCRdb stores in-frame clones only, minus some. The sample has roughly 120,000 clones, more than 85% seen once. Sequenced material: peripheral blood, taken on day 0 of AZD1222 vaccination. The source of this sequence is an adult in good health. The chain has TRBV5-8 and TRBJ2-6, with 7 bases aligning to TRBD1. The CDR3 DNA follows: TGTGCCAGCAGTAGGGGGCACCCCCTCTCTGGGGCCAACGTCCTGACTTTC. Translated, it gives CASSRGHPLSGANVLTF.